This T cell receptor (beta chain) was sequenced for a study of T-cell memory formation after mild COVID-19 (dated by TCRdb to the early 2020s). With regard to the full study: TCR sequence clusters from the two donors were found to be largely donor specific. In a couple of donors, T-cell clones that expanded and contracted after mild COVID-19 were followed by sequencing TCRalpha and TCRbeta repertoires longitudinally. The cohort comprised two young, previously healthy adult volunteers, one female and one male. General conclusions and limits of the study: Clones that contracted from day 15 to 85 showed balanced CD4/CD8 phenotypes, whereas a second wave of clones that expanded from day 15 to 37 leaned towards CD4+. Contracting CD4+ clones were found mainly in CM and EM memory subsets, while CD8+ clones were enriched in EMRA. SARS-CoV-2 specificity was not confirmed for the second-wave clones peaking on day 37. Some responding clones were detected in pre-infection memory, which suggested that pre-existing cross-reactive memory T cells had joined the SARS-CoV-2 response. Only two mild cases were covered in the study, and larger cohorts including severe cases with pre-infection samples were considered necessary.

The trim is 0 bases for V and 3 bases for J, with a gap of 11 bases between the germline ends. CDR1 is given as DFQATT and CDR2 as SNEGSKA, both from the germline V gene (reference sequence). From the cysteine up to the phenylalanine, the CDR3 has a length of 14 residues. Solely the CDR3 DNA is kept, with 42 bases framed from the first base. On this clonotype itself: Its antigen remains undetermined. Base qualities are not provided; no much larger clone lies one nucleotide away.

Ficoll-Paque density gradient centrifugation was the method used to isolate PBMCs. TCRdb records Illumina NovaSeq 6000 as the sequencer. Using 5'RACE with constant-segment primers, TCRalpha and TCRbeta cDNA libraries were constructed, with sample barcodes and unique molecular identifiers added in the process. RNA was extracted from every sample with Trizol reagent. Library amplification was performed in two PCR steps, and a second sample barcode and Illumina TruSeq adapters were introduced in the second step. The libraries were sequenced on an Illumina NovaSeq using 2 x 150 bp paired-end reads. The published analysis was carried out like this. With migec v1.2.7, reads were demultiplexed and then collapsed into UMI-guided consensus sequences. Using mixcr v2.1.11, UMI consensuses were aligned to TRA and TRB V and J templates and then assembled into clonotypes. A clonotype was counted as expanded or contracted only if both edgeR and NoisET called the change significant, with noise models trained on biological replicates. For edgeR calls, a false discovery rate-adjusted p below 0.01 and a log2 fold-change threshold of 1 were applied. PCA with hierarchical clustering of max-normalized trajectories of the 1000 most abundant clonotypes was used as exploratory dynamics analysis. Each responding clone was given a CD4 or CD8 phenotype based on the CD4+ and CD8+ repertoires, which had been sequenced separately. In TCRdb, the public reads were trimmed at Q25 with fastp and aligned with MiXCR, with productive beta chains retained. Under each unique CDR3 protein, matching rows form one entry showing the most common genes and DNA. The V and J calls shown here were made by TCRdb, not taken from the authors' results. For this sample the table gives hundreds of thousands of distinct CDR3 sequences, of which 20% were detected only once. The top ten hold roughly 8.4% of the sample.

The V gene is TRBV20-1 and the J gene is TRBJ1-1, and the D gene may be TRBD1, 6 bases matching. The sequence was collected from an adult woman who had mild COVID-19 (a few samples of this study predate the infection). The sample titles of this study are shuffled in the database, so cell type and time point are left out; the donor was told from shared clones. Input material: PBMCs or a T cell subset sorted from them (not recorded which). The nucleotides read TGCAGTGCTAGAGATCGCAGGGGATACACTGAAGCTTTCTTT. It specifies CSARDRRGYTEAFF.